Each of the 2 T cell receptor beta chains below was sequenced from the same sample in a study of blood T cell repertoires in COVID-19. Data came from immunoSEQ multiplex PCR; TCRdb stores just in-frame clones and leaves some out. Here the sample spans under 200,000 clones, 70% to 90% being singletons. The source material was PBMCs or T cells enriched from blood (not recorded which). Receptors originate from a woman aged 18-30 years who had recovered from COVID-19.

This clone occurred a few times. The CDR3 DNA follows: TGCGCCAGCAGCTTGGAGCAGGCCATCTCTGGAAACACCATATATTTT. It specifies CASSLEQAISGNTIYF. The V gene is TRBV5-1, the J gene TRBJ1-3; D gene uncertain. CDR3 length: 16 residues. Between the trimmed V and J ends, which lost 0 bases and 0 bases, there was a span of 10 bases. The V gene's germline CDR1 is SGHRS and CDR2 YFSETQ.

There are a few counts of this clone. CDR3 in amino acids: CASSQGGLFYNSPLHF. The DNA for the CDR3 is TGCGCCAGCAGCCAAGGGGGCCTTTTCTATAATTCACCCCTCCACTTT. This chain links TRBV4-1 with TRBJ1-6; tentatively, D is TRBD1 (5 bases). This CDR3 has 16 amino acids. The V gene's germline CDR1 is MGHRA and CDR2 YSYEKL. V was cut by 1 base and J by 3 bases, with 10 bases left in between.